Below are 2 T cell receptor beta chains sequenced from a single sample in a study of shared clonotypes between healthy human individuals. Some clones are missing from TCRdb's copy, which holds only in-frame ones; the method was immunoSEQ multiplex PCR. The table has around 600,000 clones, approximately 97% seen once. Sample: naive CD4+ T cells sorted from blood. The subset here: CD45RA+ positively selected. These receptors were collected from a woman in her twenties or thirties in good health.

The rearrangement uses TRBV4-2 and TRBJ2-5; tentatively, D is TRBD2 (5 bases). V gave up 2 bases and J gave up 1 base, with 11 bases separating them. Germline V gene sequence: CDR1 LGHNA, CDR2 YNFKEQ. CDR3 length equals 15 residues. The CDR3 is CASSQTMGVQETQYF. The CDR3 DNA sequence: TGTGCCAGCAGCCAAACGATGGGAGTCCAAGAGACCCAGTACTTC.

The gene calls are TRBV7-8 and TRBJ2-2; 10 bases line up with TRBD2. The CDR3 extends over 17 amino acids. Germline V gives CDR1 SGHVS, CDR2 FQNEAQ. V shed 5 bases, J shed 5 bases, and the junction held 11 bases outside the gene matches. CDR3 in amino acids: CASSPTKGTSDTGELFF. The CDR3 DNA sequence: TGTGCCAGCAGCCCTACGAAGGGGACTAGCGATACCGGGGAGCTGTTTTTT.